In its sample, the clone carrying this T cell receptor beta chain was seen once. V was shortened by 4 bases and J by 7 bases, with 16 bases between the two germline ends. The CDR3 covers 14 residues. From germline, CDR1 is MGHRA and CDR2 YSYEKL. Assay: immunoSEQ multiplex PCR; the TCRdb copy retains only in-frame clones and omits some. Of around 100,000 clones in the sample, approximately 90% were seen once. These data belong to a study of blood T cell repertoires in COVID-19. Overall study: The study drew acute and convalescent COVID-19 samples from the United States, Italy and Spain.

The receptor's source is a man aged 50 to 59 with acute or convalescent COVID-19. Sequencing was performed on peripheral blood. V gene TRBV4-1 combines with J gene TRBJ1-1; tentatively, D is TRBD1 (5 bases). CDR3 sequence: CASSLSGTPHEAFF. The DNA for the CDR3 is TGCGCCAGCAGCCTAAGCGGGACTCCCCATGAAGCTTTCTTT.